The sequence of this T cell receptor beta chain was determined in a study of vaccination effects on CD4 cells after COVID-19. Sequencing was preceded by expansion of antigen-specific CD4+ T cells with viral peptide pools in the ViraFEST assay. Subsequent to a culture period of about nine days, CD4+ T cells were isolated. This clone turned up a few times. What it binds is unknown. The repertoire was sequenced with immunoSEQ multiplex PCR; TCRdb's copy has only in-frame clones and lacks some. Of about 60,000 clones listed, 81% are singletons. This clonotype was sampled from a human donor who received a COVID-19 vaccine. The input for sequencing was CD4+ T cells from PBMCs cultured with HCoV-229E spike peptides, taken before COVID-19 vaccination.

CDR3 loop: CASRKGNTEAFF. Here the CDR3 DNA reads TGTGCCAGCAGGAAGGGAAACACTGAAGCTTTCTTT. The rearrangement uses TRBV6-5 and TRBJ1-1; the D is unclear. CDR1 is MNHEY and CDR2 is SVGAGI in the germline V gene. Trimming removed 6 bases from V and 2 bases from J, with 7 bases in between. This CDR3 contains 12 residues.